A single sample gave rise to the 23 T cell receptor beta chains below, sequenced in a study of CD8 T cells in Susac syndrome. The RNA, roughly 0.45 to 1 ug, was put through reverse transcription using random hexamers. TCRdb re-called the immunoSEQ multiplex PCR reads through MiXCR, storing one row per CDR3 protein. The sample has about 210,000 distinct CDR3 sequences; about 95% are singletons. Sequencing used CD4+ T cells from PBMCs. The receptors derive from a human donor with multiple sclerosis.

The genes are TRBV12-2 and TRBJ2-1; the DNA was not used to check the table's D call, TRBD1. TRBV12-2 is a known pseudogene. This CDR3 comprises 13 residues. CDR3 in amino acids: CASRGVWTNEQFF. The CDR3 DNA follows: TGTGCAAGTCGCGGGGTCTGGACAAATGAGCAGTTCTTC.

CDR3 amino acids: CASSVAVATEAFF. CDR3 DNA sequence: TGTGCCAGCAGCGTAGCGGTTGCCACTGAAGCTTTCTTT. The chain joins TRBV9 to TRBJ1-1; D is uncertain. CDR1 and CDR2 from the germline V gene are SGDLS and YYNGEE. V shed 0 bases and J shed 4 bases, with 7 bases lying between them. The CDR3 contains 13 residues. The full variable domain, its missing parts supplied by reference TRBV9 and TRBJ1-1, is DSGVTQTPKHLITATGQRVTLRCSPRSGDLSVYWYQQSLDQGLQFLIQYYNGEERAKGNILERFSAQQFPDLHSELNLSSLELGDSALYFCASSVAVATEAFFGQGTRLTVV.

The J gene is TRBJ1-2, the V gene TRBV3-1, with unresolved D. The V end was cut by 1 base, the J end by 5 bases, with 5 bases between. Germline V gene data show CDR1 as LGHDT and CDR2 as YNNKEL (reference sequence). This CDR3 region has 12 residues. In DNA, the CDR3 is TGTGCCAGCAGCCAAGGAGGGTATGGCTACACCTTC. Amino acids: CASSQGGYGYTF.

The V call is TRBV29-1, the J call TRBJ2-7; D is undetermined. The CDR3 has 13 amino acids. Germline values: CDR1 SQVTM, CDR2 ANQGSEA. The V end lost 4 bases, the J end lost 0 bases, and 10 bases lay between the germline ends. CDR3 amino acids: CSVAFAVSYEQYF. CDR3 sequence (DNA): TGCAGCGTTGCTTTCGCAGTCTCCTACGAGCAGTACTTC.

This clonotype was detected once. J is TRBJ1-1 and V is TRBV2; weak D call: TRBD1 (5 bases). The CDR3 covers 17 residues. V was pared by 6 bases and J by 0 bases, with 20 bases between. Germline V lookup: CDR1 SNHLY, CDR2 FYNNEI. CDR3 region: CASREDARGDLNTEAFF. The CDR3 coding sequence is TGTGCCAGCAGGGAGGACGCGAGGGGCGACCTGAACACTGAAGCTTTCTTT.

In regard to this clonotype: The junction and the germline gene differ at one end; a read error may be behind it. V is TRBV7-3 and J is TRBJ1-1; unclear D gene. Per the germline V gene, CDR1 is SGHTA and CDR2 is FQGTGA. CDR3 length: 13 residues. CDR3 in amino acids: CASSLMGNTEAFF. CDR3 in DNA: TGTGCCAGCAGCTTAATGGGGAACACTGAAGCCTTCTTT. Looking up the rest from reference TRBV7-3 and TRBJ1-1 gives the full variable domain: GAGVSQTPSNKVTEKGKYVELRCDPISGHTALYWYRQSLGQGPEFLIYFQGTGAADDSGLPNDRFFAVRPEGSVSTLKIQRTERGDSAVYLCASSLMGNTEAFFGQGTRLTVV.

The chain is built from TRBV7-2 and TRBJ2-2; D may be TRBD1 or TRBD2 (5 bases each). V lost 1 base and J 9 bases, leaving 15 bases between the germline ends. CDR3 size: 15 residues. Germline CDR1 SGHTA, CDR2 FQGNSA. Here the CDR3 reads CASSLDGNRGRELFF. The CDR3 bases are TGTGCCAGCAGCTTAGATGGGAATCGGGGCAGGGAGCTGTTTTTT.

V usage is TRBV20-1 and J usage is TRBJ2-1, with a tentative D call TRBD2 (5 bases). The CDR3 length is 13 residues. Trimming left V 6 bases short and J 7 bases short, with 16 bases between. The germline CDR1 and CDR2 sequences are DFQATT and SNEGSKA (reference sequence). The CDR3 coding sequence is TGCAGTGCCTACCGGTCCGGGAAAAATGAGCAGTTCTTC. Its protein is CSAYRSGKNEQFF.

The chain combines TRBV5-1 with TRBJ2-5; D unresolved. Germline V gives CDR1 SGHRS, CDR2 YFSETQ. The CDR3 covers 13 residues. V was trimmed by 2 bases and J by 4 bases, leaving 9 bases between them. The chain's CDR3 is CASSFGSRETQYF. DNA for the CDR3: TGCGCCAGCAGCTTCGGGTCCCGAGAGACCCAGTACTTC.

J is TRBJ2-3 and V is TRBV7-8; D gene uncertain. This CDR3 comprises 14 residues. Trimming removed 4 bases at V and 8 bases at J, with 16 bases between. Per the germline V gene, CDR1 is SGHVS and CDR2 is FQNEAQ. The CDR3 sequence is CASSSSFPVGTQYF. CDR3 in DNA: TGTGCCAGCAGCTCCTCATTCCCGGTGGGTACGCAGTATTTT. Filled out from reference TRBV7-8 and TRBJ2-3, the complete variable domain reads GAGVSQSPRYKVAKRGQDVALRCDPISGHVSLFWYQQALGQGPEFLTYFQNEAQLDKSGLPSDRFFAERPEGSVSTLKIQRTQQEDSAVYLCASSSSFPVGTQYFGPGTRLTVL.

The chain combines TRBV7-2 with TRBJ2-7, with 9 bases matching TRBD1. Germline CDR1 and CDR2: SGHTA and FQGNSA. The CDR3 runs 14 residues. V lost 3 bases, J lost 4 bases, and 4 bases stayed unmatched. The CDR3 reads CASSFGQGKYEQYF. The CDR3 DNA follows: TGTGCCAGCAGCTTTGGACAGGGGAAATACGAGCAGTACTTC.

The chain employs TRBV29-1 and TRBJ2-1; 10 positions match TRBD2. CDR3 size: 16 residues. The junction had 12 bases not matched to a gene; V was cut back by 6 bases and J by 4 bases. The germline gives CDR1 SQVTM, CDR2 ANQGSEA. The CDR3 spells CSVPSLRTSGYNEQFF. Written as DNA, the CDR3 is TGCAGCGTCCCCTCGTTGAGGACTAGCGGTTACAATGAGCAGTTCTTC.

The V call is TRBV12-3 or TRBV12-4, the J call TRBJ2-7; maybe TRBD2 (6 bases). V was shortened by 6 bases and J by 1 base, with 22 bases between the two germline ends. The CDR3 contains 17 residues. CDR3 nucleotide sequence: TGTGCCAGCAGATCCTCGGGGGTCCAGTCGTATTCCTACGAGCAGTACTTC. This sequence encodes CASRSSGVQSYSYEQYF.

This chain links TRBV5-4 with TRBJ2-3, with a tentative D call TRBD2 (7 bases). Germline CDR1 SGHNT, CDR2 YYREEE (reference sequence). Trimming removed 3 bases at V and 2 bases at J, with 13 bases between. This CDR3 comprises 15 residues. This CDR3 is CASSSHGGPTDTQYF. The CDR3 coding sequence is TGTGCCAGCAGCTCCCACGGGGGGCCCACAGATACGCAGTATTTT.

CDR3 sequence reads: CSARQWAEAFF. Written as DNA, the CDR3 is TGCAGTGCCCGACAGTGGGCTGAAGCTTTCTTT. The V and J genes are TRBV20-1 and TRBJ1-1, with a weak D call TRBD1 (5 bases). The CDR3 totals 11 residues. Between the trimmed V and J ends, which lost 6 bases and 6 bases, there was a span of 11 bases. Germline assignment: CDR1 DFQATT and CDR2 SNEGSKA (reference sequence).

This clonotype was found once. This sequence joins TRBV5-1 and TRBJ2-1; TRBD2 matches 9 bases. CDR3 length: 16 residues. V gave up 0 bases and J gave up 1 base; unmatched junction bases: 2. Germline-derived CDR1 and CDR2 are SGHRS and YFSETQ. CDR3 DNA sequence: TGCGCCAGCAGCTTGGTGCGGGAGGGATCCTACAATGAGCAGTTCTTC. It encodes CASSLVREGSYNEQFF.

V is TRBV9 and J is TRBJ1-6; the D is unclear. Per the germline V gene, CDR1 is SGDLS and CDR2 is YYNGEE. CDR3 length equals 14 residues. V was trimmed by 3 bases and J by 3 bases, leaving 7 bases between them. The CDR3, as DNA: TGTGCCAGCAGCGCCGACAACTATAATTCACCCCTCCACTTT. Its protein is CASSADNYNSPLHF.

V is TRBV12-3 or TRBV12-4 and J is TRBJ2-7; TRBD1 matches at 8 bases. The CDR3 is 15 residues long. J was trimmed by 3 bases and V by 4 bases; bases with no gene match: 8. CDR3 nucleotides: TGTGCCAGCAGTTCCCCCGGACAGGGCTTCTACGAGCAGTACTTC. It codes for CASSSPGQGFYEQYF.

The chain employs TRBV5-1 and TRBJ2-1, with 9 bases fitting TRBD2. The CDR3 loop spans 15 amino acids. Germline V CDR1 and CDR2: SGHRS, YFSETQ. V lost 4 bases and J lost 7; bases outside the gene matches: 9. CDR3 sequence (DNA): TGCGCCAGCAGCCCCGGACTAGCGTTAAGGAATGAGCAGTTCTTC. Protein: CASSPGLALRNEQFF.

The table lists this clonotype with a count of one. The chain joins TRBV11-3 to TRBJ2-4, with D maybe TRBD2 (6 bases). The CDR3 extends over 13 amino acids. The V and J ends lost 5 bases and 8 bases respectively, with 13 bases between them. Per germline, CDR1 SGHNT and CDR2 YENEEA. The CDR3 loop is CASSGSSGDIQYF. DNA of the CDR3: TGTGCCAGCAGCGGATCCTCGGGGGACATTCAGTACTTC.

The chain links TRBV27 to TRBJ1-2; D remains unclear. Per the germline V gene, CDR1 is MNHEY and CDR2 is SMNVEV (reference sequence). The CDR3 covers 13 residues. Trimming shortened V by 2 bases and J by 8 bases, and 12 bases separated the two germline ends. The CDR3 loop reads CASSLSLRGGYTF. The CDR3 DNA is TGTGCCAGCAGTTTAAGTTTGCGGGGAGGCTACACCTTC.

V usage is TRBV20-1 and J usage is TRBJ2-7; D possibly corresponds to TRBD1 (5 bases). CDR1 and CDR2 from the germline V gene are DFQATT and SNEGSKA (reference sequence). The ends were cut back, 2 bases at V and 3 bases at J, with 8 bases in the middle. CDR3 length: 12 residues. The CDR3 spells CSARYRIYEQYF. CDR3 DNA sequence: TGCAGTGCTAGATACAGGATCTACGAGCAGTACTTC.

V is TRBV15 and J is TRBJ2-7; D may be TRBD1 (7 bases). The CDR3 runs to 15 residues. V was cut by 5 bases and J by 6 bases, with 20 bases left in between. CDR1 and CDR2 from the germline V gene are LNHNV and YYDKDF (reference sequence). The CDR3 protein is CATSPRQGGGGEQYF. The CDR3, as DNA: TGTGCCACCAGCCCCCGCCAGGGGGGCGGCGGCGAGCAGTACTTC.